This T cell receptor (beta chain) is from a study of identical twins. Many counts were recorded for this clonotype. Antigen specificity is unknown. This CDR3 has 16 amino acids. Trimming cost V 3 bases and J 2 bases; bases outside gene matches: 3. One entry per CDR3 protein results from TCRdb running MiXCR on the 5' RACE reads. The sample comprises approximately 690,000 distinct CDR3 sequences, roughly 6% of which are singletons, and roughly 1.6% rests with the top ten. Study-wide results and caveats: Whereas memory repertoires showed no such difference, abundant cord blood beta clonotypes carried fewer insertions. The study based its conclusions on cross-sectional statistical analysis and did not follow the same donors.

The receptor comes from a man in his late teens or twenties in good health. The specimen was naive T cells sorted from blood. The rearrangement links TRBV12-3 or TRBV12-4 to TRBJ2-1; 11 positions agree with TRBD2. CDR3 amino acids: CASSLVAGGPYNEQFF. In DNA form, the CDR3 reads TGTGCCAGCAGTTTGGTAGCGGGAGGGCCCTACAATGAGCAGTTCTTC.